The 19 T cell receptor beta chains listed next were all sequenced from one sample in a study of T cell clonotyping in hematopoietic cell transplantation. Noted time point: recipient sample about 28 days before transplant, after cytoreduction. Here immunoSEQ multiplex PCR was the method, and the copy in TCRdb shows in-frame clones only, minus some. The sample lists approximately 80,000 clones, 90% to 97% occurring once. Sequencing was performed on peripheral blood mononuclear cells, taken before stem cell transplant. These TCRs come from a woman between 45 and 60 years old with acute myeloid leukemia. Some clones in this sample may be carry-over from other donors' samples.

The V gene is TRBV9, the J gene TRBJ1-1, with D maybe TRBD1 (5 bases). This CDR3 region has 14 residues. Germline values: CDR1 SGDLS, CDR2 YYNGEE. The germline V and J ends were trimmed by 0 bases and 5 bases, with 11 bases remaining between them. This CDR3 is CASSVEQVRTEAFF. CDR3 nucleotide sequence: TGTGCCAGCAGCGTAGAACAGGTCCGGACTGAAGCTTTCTTT.

The chain joins TRBV30 to TRBJ2-7; 9 bases agree with TRBD1. The CDR3 length is 17 residues. Losses at the gene ends were 8 bases for V and 5 bases for J; bases not matched to a gene: 22. CDR1 is GTSNPN, CDR2 SVGIG, per germline (reference sequence). DNA for the CDR3: TGTGCCGGGCTCCGCCGGGACAGGGTTGACTTTGCCAACGAGCAGTACTTC. Protein product: CAGLRRDRVDFANEQYF.

The rearrangement joins TRBV19 to TRBJ2-3; D gene ambiguous. The V end was cut by 2 bases, the J end by 2 bases, with 11 bases between. This CDR3 has 15 amino acids. Germline assignment: CDR1 LNHDA and CDR2 SQIVND (reference sequence). The CDR3 is CASSISASYTDTQYF. In nucleotides, the CDR3 is TGTGCCAGTAGTATATCGGCGAGTTACACAGATACGCAGTATTTT.

The rearrangement uses TRBV11-1 and TRBJ2-3, with D possibly TRBD2 on 6 matching bases. Germline lookup yields CDR1 SGHAT and CDR2 FQDESV (reference sequence). This CDR3 is built from 15 residues. The V gene lost 4 bases and the J gene lost 2 bases, with 13 bases spanning the gap. The CDR3 is CASSSQAGNTDTQYF. DNA of the CDR3: TGTGCCAGCAGCTCCCAAGCGGGCAACACAGATACGCAGTATTTT.

The chain employs TRBV19 and TRBJ2-1, with TRBD2 identical over 8 bases. The CDR3 has 14 amino acids. Trimming cost V 6 bases and J 6 bases; bases outside gene matches: 7. Per germline, CDR1 LNHDA and CDR2 SQIVND (reference sequence). This chain's CDR3 is CASRPGLGINEQFF. The CDR3 DNA reads as TGTGCCAGTAGACCGGGACTAGGGATCAATGAGCAGTTCTTC.

The chain couples TRBV6-1 to TRBJ1-3; D is unclear. Per germline, CDR1 MNHNS and CDR2 SASEGT. Trimming removed 2 bases at V and 5 bases at J, with 7 bases between. The CDR3 consists of 13 residues. As DNA, the CDR3 is TGTGCCAGCAGTGAACATGATCGAAACACCATATATTTT. This gives the protein CASSEHDRNTIYF.

This chain uses TRBV29-1 with TRBJ2-7; D is undetermined. There are 11 residues in the CDR3. CDR1 SQVTM and CDR2 ANQGSEA come from the germline V gene. The V end lost 3 bases, the J end lost 12 bases, and 15 bases lay between the germline ends. In DNA form, the CDR3 reads TGCAGCGTTGAGCCGGATGGGAATCTGTACTTC. It is translated as CSVEPDGNLYF.

The chain uses TRBV30 and TRBJ1-4, with D possibly matching TRBD1 (6 bases). V lost 3 bases to trimming and J lost 5 bases, with 10 bases between them. The CDR3 contains 13 residues. Germline V lookup: CDR1 GTSNPN, CDR2 SVGIG (reference sequence). Here the CDR3 DNA reads TGTGCCTGGAGGGGGACACAAAATGAAAAACTGTTTTTT. Translation: CAWRGTQNEKLFF.

The rearrangement links TRBV4-1 to TRBJ1-6, with no clear D. The CDR3 length is 12 residues. CDR1 and CDR2 from the germline V gene are MGHRA and YSYEKL. The ends were cut back, 1 base at V and 7 bases at J, with 2 bases in the middle. The CDR3 region has the DNA TGCGCCAGCAGCCAAGGGAATTCACCCCTCCACTTT. It codes for CASSQGNSPLHF.

J is TRBJ2-7 and V is TRBV2; no clear D gene. CDR1 is SNHLY and CDR2 is FYNNEI in the germline V gene. The CDR3 sequence is 11 residues long. Trimming removed 4 bases from V and 6 bases from J, with 7 bases in between. CDR3 sequence reads: CASSGPTEQYF. CDR3 DNA: TGTGCCAGCAGTGGGCCCACCGAGCAGTACTTC. Supplemented by reference TRBV2 and TRBJ2-7, the full variable domain reads EPEVTQTPSHQVTQMGQEVILRCVPISNHLYFYWYRQILGQKVEFLVSFYNNEISEKSEIFDDQFSVERPDGSNFTLKIRSTKLEDSAMYFCASSGPTEQYFGPGTRLTVT.

The rearrangement uses TRBV9 and TRBJ2-7; D may be TRBD1 or TRBD2 (5 bases each). CDR1 SGDLS and CDR2 YYNGEE come from the germline V gene. V was trimmed by 4 bases and J by 0 bases, leaving 14 bases between them. The CDR3 runs 15 residues. The CDR3 is CASSPGWGNSYEQYF. CDR3 nucleotides: TGTGCCAGCAGCCCGGGGTGGGGGAACTCCTACGAGCAGTACTTC.

This sequence joins TRBV9 and TRBJ2-2; the D gene is possibly TRBD1 (5 bases). The germline V gene encodes CDR1 SGDLS and CDR2 YYNGEE. The CDR3 runs to 16 residues. V lost 0 bases, J lost 0 bases, and 9 bases lay in between. CDR3 DNA: TGTGCCAGCAGCGTAGGGCTAGGGGCGAACACCGGGGAGCTGTTTTTT. Its protein product is CASSVGLGANTGELFF.

The V and J genes are TRBV30 and TRBJ2-1, with 7 bases aligning to TRBD1. The junction had 4 bases not matched to a gene; V was cut back by 2 bases and J by 9 bases. The germline gives CDR1 GTSNPN, CDR2 SVGIG (reference sequence). The CDR3 has 12 residues. The CDR3, as DNA: TGTGCCTGGAGTAGGACAGGCACTGAGCAGTTCTTC. Protein: CAWSRTGTEQFF.

The chain combines TRBV15 with TRBJ2-2; 9 bases fit TRBD1. Germline CDR1 LNHNV, CDR2 YYDKDF (reference sequence). The ends lost 3 bases at V and 7 bases at J; junction bases unmatched: 3. This CDR3 has 14 amino acids. The DNA of the CDR3 is TGTGCCACCAGCAGCGACAGGGGGATCGGGGAGCTGTTTTTT. It codes for CATSSDRGIGELFF.

The chain combines TRBV27 with TRBJ1-4; D is perhaps TRBD1 (5 bases). Trimming left V 5 bases short and J 5 bases short, with 15 bases between. Germline CDR1 is MNHEY and CDR2 is SMNVEV (reference sequence). The CDR3 is 15 amino acids. CDR3 sequence reads: CASSTQTGGNEKLFF. The CDR3 DNA is TGTGCCAGCAGTACCCAGACCGGGGGGAATGAAAAACTGTTTTTT.

This chain links TRBV4-2 with TRBJ2-7, with 13 bases that match TRBD2. This CDR3 comprises 14 residues. Germline V CDR1 and CDR2: LGHNA, YNFKEQ. V was pared by 7 bases and J by 4 bases, with 4 bases of the junction left unmatched. As DNA, the CDR3 is TGTGCCAGCACAAGGACTAGCGGGAGTTACGAGCAGTACTTC. It codes for CASTRTSGSYEQYF.

The V and J genes are TRBV10-2 and TRBJ2-5; possible D gene TRBD2, 5 bases. The V and J ends lost 8 bases and 5 bases respectively, with 9 bases between them. CDR1 is WSHSY, CDR2 SAAADI, per germline. CDR3 length equals 11 residues. CDR3: CASEGLETQYF. CDR3 sequence (DNA): TGCGCCAGCGAGGGCCTGGAGACCCAGTACTTC.

The chain employs TRBV7-8 and TRBJ2-2, with D uncertain. The CDR3 covers 15 residues. The V gene's germline CDR1 is SGHVS and CDR2 FQNEAQ. V was cut by 5 bases and J by 2 bases, with 12 bases left in between. As DNA, the CDR3 is TGTGCCAGCAGCACCAAACGGGCCAACACCGGGGAGCTGTTTTTT. Its translation is CASSTKRANTGELFF.

The rearrangement links TRBV28 to TRBJ2-5; a weak D match, TRBD1 (6 bases). V lost 11 bases to trimming and J lost 11 bases, with 18 bases between them. Germline assignment: CDR1 MDHEN and CDR2 SYDVKM. This CDR3 has 11 residues. The CDR3: CAYIDRWEQYF. The CDR3, as DNA: TGTGCCTATATAGACAGGTGGGAGCAGTACTTC.